This record covers a single T cell receptor beta chain. Its antigen is not yet known. Base qualities are missing; no much larger clone stands one base away. Library construction relied on PCR. The sequencing machine was an Illumina HiSeq 2500. TCR libraries were prepared with molecular barcoding, using unique molecular identifiers to normalize TCRbeta repertoire quantification. TCRdb reprocessing: public reads trimmed at Q25 with fastp, clones called with MiXCR, in-frame beta chains kept. Here each entry gathers all rows of one CDR3 protein and keeps the most common genes and DNA. Recorded for this sample are some 300,000 distinct CDR3 sequences; 9% to 12% of them occurred a single time. Jointly, the top ten make up more than 2% of the sample. This specimen comes from a study of T-cell reconstitution after alpha-beta-depleted transplantation in children (dated by TCRdb to about 2016). For context, the study as a whole: The study quantitatively tracked T-cell immune reconstitution after TCRalphabeta/CD19-depleted allogeneic hematopoietic cell transplantation in children using TCR repertoire profiling.

The V and J ends are trimmed by 0 bases and 5 bases, leaving 14 bases between them. The CDR3 covers 16 residues, taking in both the cysteine and the phenylalanine. CDR3 DNA is the only sequence kept; it has 48 bases, read in frame from the first base. CDR1 and CDR2 are read off the germline V gene (reference sequence) as LNHNV and YYDKDF. The sequence joins TRBV15 to TRBJ2-4, with the D assignment possibly TRBD1 or TRBD2, given 5 matching bases for each. The source is a human donor who donated a stem cell graft to a child with acute lymphoblastic leukemia. The input for sequencing was PBMCs from the stem cell graft donor, taken from the stem cell graft. The sequenced DNA: TGTGCCACCAGCAGAGATCAGTGGGGGAGCCAAAACATTCAGTACTTC. This encodes CATSRDQWGSQNIQYF.